The next 9 T cell receptor beta chains were all read from a single sample in a study of blood T cell repertoires in COVID-19. Some clones are missing from TCRdb's copy, which holds only in-frame ones; the method was immunoSEQ multiplex PCR. The sample has about 100,000 clones; roughly nine tenths are singletons. The material sequenced was peripheral blood. Receptors were obtained from a man aged 50-59 years with active COVID-19.

The rearrangement uses TRBV11-2 and TRBJ2-7, with TRBD2 matching over 7 bases. The V and J ends lost 2 bases and 2 bases, in that order; junction bases with no gene match: 6. This CDR3 spans 15 amino acids. Germline V CDR1 and CDR2: SGHAT, FQNNGV. CDR3 in amino acids: CASSLRAGDPYEQYF. The CDR3 DNA follows: TGTGCCAGCAGCTTACGTGCGGGGGACCCCTACGAGCAGTACTTC. The variable domain in full, with the rest retrieved from reference TRBV11-2 and TRBJ2-7, is EAGVAQSPRYKIIEKRQSVAFWCNPISGHATLYWYQQILGQGPKLLIQFQNNGVVDDSQLPKDRFSAERLKGVDSTLKIQPAKLEDSAVYLCASSLRAGDPYEQYFGPGTRLTVT.

The chain couples TRBV6-5 to TRBJ2-7; 9 bases are shared with TRBD1. The germline V gene encodes CDR1 MNHEY and CDR2 SVGAGI. After removal of 8 bases from V and 2 bases from J, the junction contained 1 base not matched to a gene. This CDR3 has 12 residues. In nucleotides, the CDR3 is TGTGCCAGCGGGGACAGGGCCTACGAGCAGTACTTC. It specifies CASGDRAYEQYF.

V usage is TRBV5-1 and J usage is TRBJ2-1; 12 nucleotides agree with TRBD2. The CDR3 is made up of 16 amino acids. From germline, CDR1 is SGHRS and CDR2 YFSETQ. Trimming took 4 bases from V and 7 from J; bases not matched to a gene: 9. The CDR3 bases are TGCGCCAGCAGCACTAGCGGGGGGCGGGGTTGGAATGAGCAGTTCTTC. Its protein is CASSTSGGRGWNEQFF.

This chain uses TRBV6-5 with TRBJ1-2, with a possible D match to TRBD1 (5 bases). CDR1 and CDR2 from the germline V gene are MNHEY and SVGAGI. The CDR3 loop spans 13 amino acids. Trimming removed 2 bases at V and 7 bases at J, with 11 bases between. The DNA for the CDR3 is TGTGCCAGCAGTTACCTAACAGGCGGTGGCTACACCTTC. Translated, it gives CASSYLTGGGYTF.

The chain is built from TRBV7-2 and TRBJ1-5, with unresolved D. CDR3 size: 13 residues. Between the trimmed V and J ends, which lost 3 bases and 9 bases, there was a span of 12 bases. Germline-derived CDR1 and CDR2 are SGHTA and FQGNSA. CDR3 region: CASSFLGVGPQHF. CDR3 nucleotide sequence: TGTGCCAGCAGCTTTCTAGGAGTTGGGCCCCAGCATTTT.

This clone came up a few times. The chain has TRBV9 and TRBJ2-7; a weak D match, TRBD1 (6 bases). This CDR3 has 14 residues. V was shortened by 4 bases and J by 1 base, with 12 bases between the two germline ends. Germline V gene lookup returns CDR1 SGDLS and CDR2 YYNGEE. Written as DNA, the CDR3 is TGTGCCAGCAGCCCCCGGACAGATTCCTACGAGCAGTACTTC. This sequence encodes CASSPRTDSYEQYF.

The chain joins TRBV11-3 to TRBJ2-7; D possibly corresponds to TRBD2 (6 bases). The germline V gene encodes CDR1 SGHNT and CDR2 YENEEA. Trimming pared 1 base from V and 2 bases from J, leaving 9 bases between. This CDR3 is 14 amino acids long. The CDR3 sequence is CASSLGGGTYEQYV. The CDR3 region has the DNA TGTGCCAGCAGCTTAGGAGGCGGGACCTACGAGCAGTACGTC.

V is TRBV6-5 and J is TRBJ1-1; D unclear. With 4 bases removed from V and 4 bases from J, the gap between germline ends came to 19 bases. CDR1 and CDR2 from the germline V gene are MNHEY and SVGAGI. The CDR3 runs to 16 residues. The CDR3 DNA is TGTGCCAGCAGTTCCTTACCCGGGAGCTTAGGCACTGAAGCTTTCTTT. It codes for CASSSLPGSLGTEAFF.

The chain recombines TRBV7-2 with TRBJ2-5; possibly TRBD2 for D (5 bases). Trimming left V 1 base short and J 1 base short, with 7 bases between. The CDR3 spans 14 residues. The germline V gene encodes CDR1 SGHTA and CDR2 FQGNSA. This CDR3 reads CASSLVGLQETQYF. CDR3 DNA sequence: TGTGCCAGCAGCTTAGTAGGACTCCAAGAGACCCAGTACTTC.